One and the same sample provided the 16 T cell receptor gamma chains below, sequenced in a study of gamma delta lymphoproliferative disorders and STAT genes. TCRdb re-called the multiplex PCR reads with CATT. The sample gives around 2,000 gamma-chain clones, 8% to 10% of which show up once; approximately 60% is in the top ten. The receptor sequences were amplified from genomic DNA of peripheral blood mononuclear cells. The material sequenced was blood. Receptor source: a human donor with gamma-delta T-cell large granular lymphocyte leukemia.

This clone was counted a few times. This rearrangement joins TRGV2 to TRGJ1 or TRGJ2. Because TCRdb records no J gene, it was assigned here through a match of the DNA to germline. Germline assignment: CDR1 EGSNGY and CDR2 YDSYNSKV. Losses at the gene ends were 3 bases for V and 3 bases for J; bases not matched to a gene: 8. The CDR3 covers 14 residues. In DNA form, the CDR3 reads TGTGCCACCTGGGACTGCATTAGTTATTATAAGAAACTCTTT. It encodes CATWDCISYYKKLF.

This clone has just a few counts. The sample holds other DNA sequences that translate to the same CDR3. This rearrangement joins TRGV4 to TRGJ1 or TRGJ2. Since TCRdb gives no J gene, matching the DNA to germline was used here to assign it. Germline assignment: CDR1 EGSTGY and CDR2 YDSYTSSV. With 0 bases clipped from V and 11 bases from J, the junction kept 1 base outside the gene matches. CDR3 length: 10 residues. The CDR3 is CATWDGQKLF. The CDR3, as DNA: TGTGCCACCTGGGATGGGCAGAAACTCTTT.

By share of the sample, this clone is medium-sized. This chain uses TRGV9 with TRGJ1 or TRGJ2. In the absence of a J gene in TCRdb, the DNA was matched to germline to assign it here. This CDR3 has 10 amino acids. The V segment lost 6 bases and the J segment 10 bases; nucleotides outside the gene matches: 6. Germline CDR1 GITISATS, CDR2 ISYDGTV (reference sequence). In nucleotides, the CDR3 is TGTGCCTTGTGGTTGATAAAGAAACTCTTT. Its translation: CALWLIKKLF.

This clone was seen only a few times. The CDR3 loop reads CATWDSPGNYYKKLF. CDR3 nucleotides: TGTGCCACCTGGGACAGTCCAGGCAATTATTATAAGAAACTCTTT. The chain combines TRGV5 with TRGJ1 or TRGJ2. TCRdb carries no J gene annotation; the J gene was assigned here by matching the DNA with germline. This CDR3 has 15 residues. CDR1 and CDR2 from the germline V gene are VINAFY and YDVSNSKD. J lost 1 base, V lost 1 base, and 7 bases had no gene match.

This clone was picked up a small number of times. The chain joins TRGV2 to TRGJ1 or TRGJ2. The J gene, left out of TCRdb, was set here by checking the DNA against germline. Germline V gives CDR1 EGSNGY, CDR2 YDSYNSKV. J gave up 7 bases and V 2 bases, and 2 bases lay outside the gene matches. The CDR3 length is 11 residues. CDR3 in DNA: TGTGCCACCTGGGACGAATATAAGAAACTCTTT. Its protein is CATWDEYKKLF.

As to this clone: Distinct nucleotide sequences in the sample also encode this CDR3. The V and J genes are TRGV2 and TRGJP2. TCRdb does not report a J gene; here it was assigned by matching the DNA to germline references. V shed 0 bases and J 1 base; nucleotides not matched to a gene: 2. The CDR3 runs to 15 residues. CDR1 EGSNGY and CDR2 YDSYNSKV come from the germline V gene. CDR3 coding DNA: TGTGCCACCTGGGACGGGCTTAGTAGTGATTGGATCAAGACGTTT. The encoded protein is CATWDGLSSDWIKTF.

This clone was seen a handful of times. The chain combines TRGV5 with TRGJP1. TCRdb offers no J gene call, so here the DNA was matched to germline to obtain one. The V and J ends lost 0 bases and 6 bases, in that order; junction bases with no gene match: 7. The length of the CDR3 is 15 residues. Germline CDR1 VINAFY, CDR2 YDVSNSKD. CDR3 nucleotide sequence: TGTGCCACCTGGGACAGGCACGGGCCTGGTTGGTTCAAGATATTT. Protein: CATWDRHGPGWFKIF.

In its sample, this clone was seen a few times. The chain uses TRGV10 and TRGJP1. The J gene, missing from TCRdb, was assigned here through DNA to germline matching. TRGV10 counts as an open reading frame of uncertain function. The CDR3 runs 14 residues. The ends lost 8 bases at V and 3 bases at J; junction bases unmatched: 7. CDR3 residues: CAAWDYATGWFKIF. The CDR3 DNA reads TGTGCTGCGTGGGATTATGCCACTGGTTGGTTCAAGATATTT.

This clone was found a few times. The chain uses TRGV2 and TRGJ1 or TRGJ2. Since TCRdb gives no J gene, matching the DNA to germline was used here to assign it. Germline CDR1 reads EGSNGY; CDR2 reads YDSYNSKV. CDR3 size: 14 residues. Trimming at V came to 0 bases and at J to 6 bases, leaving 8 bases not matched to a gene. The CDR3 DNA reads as TGTGCCACCTGGGACGGGCTCTGTACTTATAAGAAACTCTTT. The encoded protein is CATWDGLCTYKKLF.

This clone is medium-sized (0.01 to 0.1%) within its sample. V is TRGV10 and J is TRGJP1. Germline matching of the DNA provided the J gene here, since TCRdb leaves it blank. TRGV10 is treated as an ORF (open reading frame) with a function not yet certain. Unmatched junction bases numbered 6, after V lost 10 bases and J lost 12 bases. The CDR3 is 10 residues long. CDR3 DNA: TGTGCTGCGTACCCGAGGTTCAAGATATTT. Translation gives CAAYPRFKIF.

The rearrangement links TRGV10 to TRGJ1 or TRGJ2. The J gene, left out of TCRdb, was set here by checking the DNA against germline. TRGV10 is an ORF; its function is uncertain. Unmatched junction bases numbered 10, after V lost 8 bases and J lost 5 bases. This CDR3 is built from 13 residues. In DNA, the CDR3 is TGTGCTGCGTGGGATTATAGCCATTATAAGAAACTCTTT. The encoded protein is CAAWDYSHYKKLF.

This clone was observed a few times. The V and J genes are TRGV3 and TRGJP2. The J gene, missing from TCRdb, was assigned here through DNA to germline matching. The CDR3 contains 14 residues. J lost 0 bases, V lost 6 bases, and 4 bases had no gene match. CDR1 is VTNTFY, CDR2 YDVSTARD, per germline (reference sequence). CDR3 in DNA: TGTGCCACCTGGCAATATAGTAGTGATTGGATCAAGACGTTT. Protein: CATWQYSSDWIKTF.

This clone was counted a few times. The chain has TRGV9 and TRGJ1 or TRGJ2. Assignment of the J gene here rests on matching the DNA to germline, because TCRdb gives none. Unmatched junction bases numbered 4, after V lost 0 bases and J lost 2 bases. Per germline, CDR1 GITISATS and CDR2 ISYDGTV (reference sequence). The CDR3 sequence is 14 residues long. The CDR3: CALWEVQYYYKKLF. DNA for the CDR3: TGTGCCTTGTGGGAGGTGCAGTATTATTATAAGAAACTCTTT.

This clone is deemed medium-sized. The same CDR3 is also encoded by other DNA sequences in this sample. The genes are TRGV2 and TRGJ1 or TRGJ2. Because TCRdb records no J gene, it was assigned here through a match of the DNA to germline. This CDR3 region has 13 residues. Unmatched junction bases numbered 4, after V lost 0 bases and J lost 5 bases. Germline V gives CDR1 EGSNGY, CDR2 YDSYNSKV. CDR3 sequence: CATWDGPDYKKLF. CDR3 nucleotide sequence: TGTGCCACCTGGGACGGGCCGGATTATAAGAAACTCTTT.

CDR3 sequence: CALERKKLF. In DNA, the CDR3 is TGTGCCTTGGAGCGGAAGAAACTCTTT. The rearrangement joins TRGV9 to TRGJ1 or TRGJ2. The J gene is not listed in TCRdb, so it was assigned here from a DNA match to germline. The CDR3 is 9 residues long. After removal of 9 bases from V and 10 bases from J, the junction contained 6 bases not matched to a gene. Germline assignment: CDR1 GITISATS and CDR2 ISYDGTV (reference sequence).

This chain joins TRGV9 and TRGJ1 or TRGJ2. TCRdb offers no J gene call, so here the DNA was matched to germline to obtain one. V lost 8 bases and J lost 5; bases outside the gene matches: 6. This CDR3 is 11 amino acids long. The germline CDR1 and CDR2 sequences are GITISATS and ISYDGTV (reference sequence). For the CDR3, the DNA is TGTGCCTTGTACCCTGATTATAAGAAACTCTTT. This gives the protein CALYPDYKKLF.